This T cell receptor beta chain was captured by sequencing in a study of Graves' ophthalmopathy and Graves' hyperthyroidism. A remark on this clonotype: Possible read error: a much larger clone is one base away.

The CDR3 consists of 14 residues. Germline CDR1 KGHDR, CDR2 SFDVKD. Amplification from RNA transcripts yielded the TCR beta CDR3 regions. Amplification began with first-round RT-PCR using HTBI primers, then second-round multiplex PCR was performed. TCRdb analysed the multiplex PCR reads with MiXCR anew, one entry per CDR3 protein. The sample lists 650,000 to 900,000 distinct CDR3 sequences, approximately 40% occurring once. The receptor was derived from an adult man with Graves' ophthalmopathy. Material: peripheral blood. The chain uses TRBV24-1 and TRBJ2-5; D remains ambiguous. The CDR3 reads CATSDSLGQETQCF. Here the CDR3 DNA reads TGTGCCACCAGTGATTCGCTAGGGCAAGAGACCCAGTGCTTC.